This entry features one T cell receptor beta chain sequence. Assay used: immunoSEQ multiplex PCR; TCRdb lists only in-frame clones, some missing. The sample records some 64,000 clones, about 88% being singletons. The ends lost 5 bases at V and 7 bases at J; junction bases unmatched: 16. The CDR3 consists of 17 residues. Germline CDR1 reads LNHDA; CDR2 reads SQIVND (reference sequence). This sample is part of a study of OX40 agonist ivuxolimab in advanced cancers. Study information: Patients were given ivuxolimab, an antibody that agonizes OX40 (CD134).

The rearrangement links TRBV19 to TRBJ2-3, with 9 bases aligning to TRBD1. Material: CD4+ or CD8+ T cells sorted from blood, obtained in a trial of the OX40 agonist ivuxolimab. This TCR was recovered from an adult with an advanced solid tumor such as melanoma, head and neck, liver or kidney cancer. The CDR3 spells CASSSDGQGFGLNTQYF. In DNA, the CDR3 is TGTGCCAGTAGTTCTGACGGACAGGGGTTCGGCTTAAATACGCAGTATTTT.